These 20 T cell receptor beta chains share one sample of origin, sequenced in a study of cytomegalovirus exposure and HLA in healthy donors. TCRdb's copy holds only in-frame clones and misses some; the assay was immunoSEQ multiplex PCR. The sample holds more than 130,000 clones, 88% seen once. The sequenced material came from PBMCs. These receptors were taken from a woman under 30 in good health and CMV-seropositive.

CDR3 sequence: CASSLSPQPGYRETQYF. In DNA form, the CDR3 reads TGTGCCAGCAGCCTCAGCCCGCAGCCGGGGTATCGAGAGACCCAGTACTTC. The chain is built from TRBV27 and TRBJ2-5, with D possibly being TRBD2 (5 bases). Germline loops: CDR1 MNHEY, CDR2 SMNVEV (reference sequence). V lost 6 bases to trimming and J lost 4 bases, with 24 bases between them. The CDR3 covers 17 residues.

V gene TRBV4-2 combines with J gene TRBJ2-7, with D perhaps TRBD2 (6 bases). Germline-derived CDR1 and CDR2 are LGHNA and YNFKEQ. The CDR3 length is 13 residues. V lost 3 bases and J lost 3, with 9 bases in between. CDR3 in DNA: TGTGCCAGCAGCCAGCGGGAACGCTACGAGCAGTACTTC. This codes for CASSQRERYEQYF.

The chain recombines TRBV18 with TRBJ1-1; 8 bases map to TRBD1. CDR1 and CDR2 (germline): KGHSH, LQKENI. V lost 4 bases to trimming and J lost 2 bases; unmatched junction nucleotides: 3. The CDR3 covers 14 residues. The CDR3 here is CASSQGQANTEAFF. CDR3 DNA: TGTGCCAGCTCACAGGGACAGGCAAACACTGAAGCTTTCTTT.

V and J are TRBV10-3 and TRBJ1-1, with no clear D. V dropped 4 bases and J dropped 4 bases, with 13 bases sitting between them. Germline V gene lookup returns CDR1 ENHRY and CDR2 SYGVKD. The CDR3 is 14 residues long. CDR3 nucleotide sequence: TGTGCCATCAGTGGATACAAAGGAGGCACTGAAGCTTTCTTT. As protein: CAISGYKGGTEAFF.

The chain uses TRBV5-1 and TRBJ2-5; 7 nucleotides match TRBD2. Germline assignment: CDR1 SGHRS and CDR2 YFSETQ. The CDR3 is 13 amino acids. Trimming at V came to 1 base and at J to 4 bases, leaving 1 base not matched to a gene. The DNA of the CDR3 is TGCGCCAGCAGCTTGTGGGGGGGAGAGACCCAGTACTTC. Translated: CASSLWGGETQYF.

The chain combines TRBV30 with TRBJ1-2, with TRBD1 as a possible D gene (6 bases). The length of the CDR3 is 14 residues. V gave up 5 bases and J gave up 1 base, with 14 bases separating them. Germline-derived CDR1 and CDR2 are GTSNPN and SVGIG (reference sequence). The CDR3 DNA is TGTGCCTGGGTGGGGGACAACCTTAACTATGGCTACACCTTC. Translating gives CAWVGDNLNYGYTF. The whole variable domain, filled in from reference TRBV30 and TRBJ1-2, reads SQTIHQWPATLVQPVGSPLSLECTVEGTSNPNLYWYRQAAGRGLQLLFYSVGIGQISSEVPQNLSASRPQDRQFILSSKKLLLSDSGFYLCAWVGDNLNYGYTFGSGTRLTVV.

V and J are TRBV5-1 and TRBJ2-5, with 7 positions matching TRBD1. The CDR3 extends over 14 amino acids. V shed 0 bases and J 5 bases; nucleotides not matched to a gene: 4. CDR1 and CDR2 from the germline V gene are SGHRS and YFSETQ. The CDR3 region has the DNA TGCGCCAGCAGCTTGGATGGGACAGCCGAGACCCAGTACTTC. Its protein is CASSLDGTAETQYF.

This clone appeared a single time. This chain links TRBV25-1 with TRBJ2-1; 9 nucleotides line up with TRBD2. V was pared by 5 bases and J by 9 bases, with 5 bases of the junction left unmatched. The CDR3 has 13 amino acids. The germline V gene encodes CDR1 MGHDK and CDR2 SYGVNS. The chain's CDR3 is CASSSRGGGEQFF. The CDR3, as DNA: TGTGCCAGCAGTAGTCGCGGGGGGGGTGAGCAGTTCTTC.

The chain combines TRBV11-1 with TRBJ2-1; 10 bases align to TRBD1. J lost 4 bases, V lost 5 bases, and 5 bases had no gene match. The CDR3 runs to 15 residues. Germline V gene data show CDR1 as SGHAT and CDR2 as FQDESV (reference sequence). In nucleotides, the CDR3 is TGTGCCAGCAGCGTAGGGACAGGGGCGTACAATGAGCAGTTCTTC. Protein product: CASSVGTGAYNEQFF.

The chain combines TRBV10-3 with TRBJ2-4; the D gene is possibly TRBD1 (6 bases). Trimming cost V 8 bases and J 0 bases, with 14 bases left between them. CDR1 and CDR2 from the germline V gene are ENHRY and SYGVKD. CDR3 length: 15 amino acids. CDR3 region: CAISYRDLAKNIQYF. Written as DNA, the CDR3 is TGTGCCATCTCATACAGGGACCTAGCCAAAAACATTCAGTACTTC.

The chain joins TRBV27 to TRBJ2-1, with D perhaps matching TRBD2 (5 bases). Germline loops: CDR1 MNHEY, CDR2 SMNVEV (reference sequence). CDR3 length equals 14 residues. Trimming took 0 bases from V and 7 from J, leaving 10 bases between them. CDR3 sequence: CASSLSSGANEQFF. The CDR3 region has the DNA TGTGCCAGCAGTTTATCCAGCGGCGCGAATGAGCAGTTCTTC.

The chain has TRBV28 and TRBJ1-5, with 7 bases matching TRBD1. Germline CDR1 and CDR2: MDHEN and SYDVKM. J lost 1 base, V lost 0 bases, and 3 bases had no gene match. The CDR3 runs to 16 residues. DNA for the CDR3: TGTGCCAGCAGTTTATGGGGCAGGGGGAGCAATCAGCCCCAGCATTTT. Protein product: CASSLWGRGSNQPQHF. Looking up the rest from reference TRBV28 and TRBJ1-5 gives the full variable domain: DVKVTQSSRYLVKRTGEKVFLECVQDMDHENMFWYRQDPGLGLRLIYFSYDVKMKEKGDIPEGYSVSREKKERFSLILESASTNQTSMYLCASSLWGRGSNQPQHFGDGTRLSIL.

This chain links TRBV18 with TRBJ1-1; 7 bases agree with TRBD1. Trimming cost V 3 bases and J 7 bases; bases outside gene matches: 5. Germline V CDR1 and CDR2: KGHSH, LQKENI. This CDR3 region has 13 residues. DNA for the CDR3: TGTGCCAGCTCACCGCAGGGGGGCGGTGAAGCTTTCTTT. It encodes CASSPQGGGEAFF. Full variable domain (missing parts from reference TRBV18 and TRBJ1-1): NAGVMQNPRHLVRRRGQEARLRCSPMKGHSHVYWYRQLPEEGLKFMVYLQKENIIDESGMPKERFSAEFPKEGPSILRIQQVVRGDSAAYFCASSPQGGGEAFFGQGTRLTVV.

The rearrangement joins TRBV28 to TRBJ1-5; D is unclear. Germline V gives CDR1 MDHEN, CDR2 SYDVKM. This CDR3 contains 14 residues. V was clipped by 7 bases and J by 0 bases, with 10 bases between them. This chain's CDR3 is CASKPGGSNQPQHF. Here the CDR3 DNA reads TGTGCCAGCAAACCCGGCGGTAGCAATCAGCCCCAGCATTTT.

CDR3 amino acids: CASSTTGTEIYYGYTF. CDR3 coding DNA: TGTGCCAGTAGTACCACAGGGACAGAGATATATTATGGCTACACCTTC. The V gene is TRBV19, the J gene TRBJ1-2, with 7 positions matching TRBD1. The CDR3 spans 16 residues. Germline V lookup: CDR1 LNHDA, CDR2 SQIVND (reference sequence). The V segment lost 4 bases and the J segment 5 bases; nucleotides outside the gene matches: 13.

A note on this clone: The junction differs from germline at one of its ends, possibly a read error. This rearrangement joins TRBV7-7 to TRBJ2-5; 12 nucleotides line up with TRBD2. Germline CDR1 is SSHAT and CDR2 is FNYEAQ (reference sequence). The CDR3 runs 15 residues. The CDR3 nucleotides read TGTGCTAGCAGCCGATCCGGGACTAGCGGGGAGACCCAGTACTTC. Its protein is CASSRSGTSGETQYF.

This rearrangement joins TRBV5-5 to TRBJ2-7, with D unclear. Trimming shortened V by 0 bases and J by 6 bases, and 10 bases separated the two germline ends. CDR1 and CDR2 (germline): SGHKS, YYEKEE (reference sequence). The CDR3 spans 13 residues. In nucleotides, the CDR3 is TGTGCCAGCAGCTTGGGTGGTTCGGGCGAGCAGTACTTC. This encodes CASSLGGSGEQYF.

The chain links TRBV15 to TRBJ1-6, with D possibly being TRBD1 (5 bases). CDR3 length: 13 amino acids. The germline CDR1 and CDR2 sequences are LNHNV and YYDKDF (reference sequence). The V end lost 7 bases, the J end lost 5 bases, and 9 bases lay between the germline ends. As DNA, the CDR3 is TGTGCCACCAAACGGGGGAATAATTCACCCCTCCACTTT. It is translated as CATKRGNNSPLHF.

The chain has TRBV5-1 and TRBJ2-2; TRBD2 matches 8 bases. The V segment lost 0 bases and the J segment 6 bases; nucleotides outside the gene matches: 7. Per germline, CDR1 SGHRS and CDR2 YFSETQ. The CDR3 contains 16 residues. This chain's CDR3 is CASSLAGAGGAGELFF. CDR3 nucleotide sequence: TGCGCCAGCAGCTTGGCCGGCGCGGGAGGTGCCGGGGAGCTGTTTTTT.

The rearrangement links TRBV7-3 to TRBJ1-1, with a possible D match to TRBD1 (6 bases). The V gene's germline CDR1 is SGHTA and CDR2 FQGTGA. The CDR3 sequence is 14 residues long. V was pared by 5 bases and J by 5 bases, with 15 bases between. DNA of the CDR3: TGTGCCAGCAGCCAGACAGGAACGGAGACTGAAGCTTTCTTT. This codes for CASSQTGTETEAFF. The entire variable domain, with the rest obtained from reference TRBV7-3 and TRBJ1-1, is as follows: GAGVSQTPSNKVTEKGKYVELRCDPISGHTALYWYRQSLGQGPEFLIYFQGTGAADDSGLPNDRFFAVRPEGSVSTLKIQRTERGDSAVYLCASSQTGTETEAFFGQGTRLTVV.